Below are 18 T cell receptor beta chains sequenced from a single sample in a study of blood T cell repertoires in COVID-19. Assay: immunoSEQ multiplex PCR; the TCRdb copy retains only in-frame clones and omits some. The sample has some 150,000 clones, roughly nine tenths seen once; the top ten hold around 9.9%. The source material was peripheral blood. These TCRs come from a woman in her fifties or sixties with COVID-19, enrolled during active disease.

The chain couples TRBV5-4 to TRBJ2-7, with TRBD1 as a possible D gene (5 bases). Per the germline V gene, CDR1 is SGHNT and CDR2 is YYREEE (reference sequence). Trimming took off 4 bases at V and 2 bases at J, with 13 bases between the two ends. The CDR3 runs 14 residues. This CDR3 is CASSPTGRAYEQYF. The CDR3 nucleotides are TGTGCCAGCAGCCCGACCGGCAGGGCCTACGAGCAGTACTTC.

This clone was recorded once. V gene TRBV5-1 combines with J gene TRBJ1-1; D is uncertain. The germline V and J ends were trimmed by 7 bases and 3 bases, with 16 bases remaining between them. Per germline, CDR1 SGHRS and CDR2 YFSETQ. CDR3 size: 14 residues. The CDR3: CASGKRLRDTEAFF. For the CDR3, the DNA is TGCGCCAGCGGAAAGAGGCTTCGGGACACTGAAGCTTTCTTT.

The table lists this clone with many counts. The CDR3: CASRIRVTDTQYF. CDR3 nucleotide sequence: TGTGCCAGCAGAATTCGGGTCACAGATACGCAGTATTTT. The chain combines TRBV27 with TRBJ2-3; D is unresolved. The CDR3 runs 13 residues. V lost 6 bases to trimming and J lost 2 bases, with 9 bases between them. Germline V lookup: CDR1 MNHEY, CDR2 SMNVEV (reference sequence).

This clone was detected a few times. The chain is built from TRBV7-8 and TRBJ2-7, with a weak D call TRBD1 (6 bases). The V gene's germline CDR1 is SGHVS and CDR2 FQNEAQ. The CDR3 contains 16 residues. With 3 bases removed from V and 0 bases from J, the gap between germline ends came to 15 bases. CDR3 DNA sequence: TGTGCCAGCAGCTTTGCAGGGGCTGCCACCTCCTACGAGCAGTACTTC. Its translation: CASSFAGAATSYEQYF.

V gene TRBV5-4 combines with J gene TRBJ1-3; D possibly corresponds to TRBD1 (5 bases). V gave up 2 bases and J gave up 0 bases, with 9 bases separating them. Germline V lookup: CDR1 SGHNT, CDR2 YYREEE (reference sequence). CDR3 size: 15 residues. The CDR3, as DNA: TGTGCCAGCAGCTTTGACAGTCTCTCTGGAAACACCATATATTTT. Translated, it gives CASSFDSLSGNTIYF.

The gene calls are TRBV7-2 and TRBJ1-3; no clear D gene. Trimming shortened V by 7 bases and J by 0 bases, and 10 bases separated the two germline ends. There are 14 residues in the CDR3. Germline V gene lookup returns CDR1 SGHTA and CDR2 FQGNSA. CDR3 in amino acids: CASNPANSGNTIYF. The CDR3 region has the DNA TGTGCCAGCAACCCAGCGAACTCTGGAAACACCATATATTTT.

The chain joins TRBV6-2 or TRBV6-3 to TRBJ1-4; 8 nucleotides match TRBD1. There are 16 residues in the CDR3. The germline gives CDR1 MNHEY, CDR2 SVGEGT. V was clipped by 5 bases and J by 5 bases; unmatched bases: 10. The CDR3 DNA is TGTGCCAGCAGTCAGTCCCGGGACAGGAACAATGAAAAACTGTTTTTT. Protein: CASSQSRDRNNEKLFF.

CDR3 amino acids: CATSEPGGGRHNEQFF. The CDR3 DNA reads as TGTGCCACCAGTGAGCCAGGGGGCGGGAGACACAATGAGCAGTTCTTC. The chain is built from TRBV24-1 and TRBJ2-1, with TRBD1 as a possible D gene (8 bases). The V end was cut by 4 bases, the J end by 5 bases, with 17 bases between. This CDR3 is built from 16 residues. Germline V gene data show CDR1 as KGHDR and CDR2 as SFDVKD.

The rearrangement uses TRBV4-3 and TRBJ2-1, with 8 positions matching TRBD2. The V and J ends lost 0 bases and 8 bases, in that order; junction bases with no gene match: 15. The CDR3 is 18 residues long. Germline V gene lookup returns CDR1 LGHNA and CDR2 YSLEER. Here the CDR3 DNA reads TGCGCCAGCAGCCAAGATCCCAAAAGCGGGAGATTTTTTGATGAGCAGTTCTTC. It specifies CASSQDPKSGRFFDEQFF.

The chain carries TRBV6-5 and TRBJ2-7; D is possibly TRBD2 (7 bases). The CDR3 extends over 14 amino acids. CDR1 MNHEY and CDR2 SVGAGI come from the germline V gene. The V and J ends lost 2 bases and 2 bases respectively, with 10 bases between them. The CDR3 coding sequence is TGTGCCAGCAGTTACAGGGGGGGCACCTACGAGCAGTACTTC. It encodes CASSYRGGTYEQYF.

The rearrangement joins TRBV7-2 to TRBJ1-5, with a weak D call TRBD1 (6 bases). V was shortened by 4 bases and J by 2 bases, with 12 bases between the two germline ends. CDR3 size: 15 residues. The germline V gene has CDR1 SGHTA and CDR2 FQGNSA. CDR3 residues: CASSSFNRGNQPQHF. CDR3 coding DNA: TGTGCCAGCAGCTCTTTTAACAGGGGCAATCAGCCCCAGCATTTT.

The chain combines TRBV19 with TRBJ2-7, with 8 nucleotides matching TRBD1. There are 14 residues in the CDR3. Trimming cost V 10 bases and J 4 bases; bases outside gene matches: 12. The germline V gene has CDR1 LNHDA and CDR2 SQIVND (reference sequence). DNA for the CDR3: TGTGCCACTTCGAGACAGGGGACCCTTTACGAGCAGTACTTC. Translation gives CATSRQGTLYEQYF.

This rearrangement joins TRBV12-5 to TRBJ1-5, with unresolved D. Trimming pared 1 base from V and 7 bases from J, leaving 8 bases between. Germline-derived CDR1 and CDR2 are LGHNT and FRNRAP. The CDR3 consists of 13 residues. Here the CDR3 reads CASGLASGQPQHF. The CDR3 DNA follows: TGTGCTAGTGGTTTGGCATCGGGGCAGCCCCAGCATTTT.

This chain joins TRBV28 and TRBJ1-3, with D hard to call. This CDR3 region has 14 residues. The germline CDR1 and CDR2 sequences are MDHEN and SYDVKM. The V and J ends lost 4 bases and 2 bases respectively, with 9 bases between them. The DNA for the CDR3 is TGTGCCAGCAGTTCCTCAGGAACTGGAAACACCATATATTTT. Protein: CASSSSGTGNTIYF.

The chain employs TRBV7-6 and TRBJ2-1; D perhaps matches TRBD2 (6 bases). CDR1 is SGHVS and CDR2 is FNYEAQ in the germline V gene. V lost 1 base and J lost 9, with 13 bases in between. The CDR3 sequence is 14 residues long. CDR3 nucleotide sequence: TGTGCCAGCAGCTTAGTATGGCGGGAAGGTGAGCAGTTCTTC. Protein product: CASSLVWREGEQFF.

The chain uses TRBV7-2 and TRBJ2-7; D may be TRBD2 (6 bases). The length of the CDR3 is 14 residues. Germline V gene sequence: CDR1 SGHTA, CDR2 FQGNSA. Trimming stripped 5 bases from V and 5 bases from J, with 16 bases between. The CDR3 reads CASSVRLGIHEQYF. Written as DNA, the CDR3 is TGTGCCAGCAGCGTGAGACTAGGGATCCACGAGCAGTACTTC.

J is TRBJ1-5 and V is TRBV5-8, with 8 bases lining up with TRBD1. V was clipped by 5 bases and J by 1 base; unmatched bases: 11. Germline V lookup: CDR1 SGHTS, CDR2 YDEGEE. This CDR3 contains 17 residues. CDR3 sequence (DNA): TGTGCCAGCAGACTACTAGGACAGGGTTGGAGCAATCAGCCCCAGCATTTT. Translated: CASRLLGQGWSNQPQHF.

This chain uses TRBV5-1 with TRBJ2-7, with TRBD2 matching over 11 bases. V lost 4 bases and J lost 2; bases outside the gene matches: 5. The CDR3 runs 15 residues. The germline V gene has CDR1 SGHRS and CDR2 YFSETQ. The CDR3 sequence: CASSPRSGRAYEQYF. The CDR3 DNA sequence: TGCGCCAGCAGCCCCCGTAGCGGGAGGGCCTACGAGCAGTACTTC.